Given below is one T cell receptor (beta chain) in context. The sample is drawn from a study of shared clonotypes between healthy human individuals. The germline V and J ends were trimmed by 3 bases and 0 bases, with 10 bases remaining between them. Germline CDR1 and CDR2: SGDLS and YYNGEE. CDR3 length: 15 residues. The repertoire was sequenced with immunoSEQ multiplex PCR; TCRdb's copy has only in-frame clones and lacks some. The sample contains about 2.3 million clones, approximately 95% of which appear only once. This TCR derives from a man in his late teens or twenties in good health. Some clones in this sample may be carry-over from other donors' samples. The rearrangement uses TRBV9 and TRBJ2-1; D might be TRBD1 or TRBD2, each matching 5 bases. The specimen sequenced was naive CD4+ T cells from PBMCs. Specified subset: CD45RA+ positively selected. CDR3 DNA: TGTGCCAGCAGCGGGGACGCCAACTCCTACAATGAGCAGTTCTTC. It is translated as CASSGDANSYNEQFF.